This note documents a single T cell receptor beta chain sequence. This record comes from a study of blood T cell repertoires in COVID-19. For the study at large: Sources were T cells, B-cell-depleted T cells, or PBMCs; the material itself was cDNA or gDNA.

Per the study methods: Reference gene primer amplification yielded estimated nucleated cell counts. Only in-frame clones appear in the TCRdb table, and some are missing; sequencing was by immunoSEQ multiplex PCR. V and J calls and clone size are copied from that table; D and trimming were computed from the DNA. The sample includes roughly 15,000 clones, about 79% of them seen just once. After removal of 0 bases from V and 9 bases from J, the junction contained 10 bases not matched to a gene. The CDR3 consists of 16 residues. CDR1 and CDR2 from the germline V gene are LGHDT and YNNKEL (reference sequence).

The receptor comes from a woman aged 50 to 65 with active or convalescent COVID-19. This chain uses TRBV3-1 (or the pseudogene TRBV3-2) with TRBJ2-1; 8 nucleotides agree with TRBD1. The sequenced material came from peripheral blood. DNA of the CDR3: TGTGCCAGCAGCCAAGATTTTGGGCAGGGGGCTGGTGAGCAGTTCTTC. This sequence encodes CASSQDFGQGAGEQFF.